The next 25 T cell receptor beta chains were all read from a single sample in a study of blood T cell repertoires in COVID-19. Profiled with immunoSEQ multiplex PCR; TCRdb holds only in-frame clones, not every one. The sample lists 150,000 or so clones; around 84% were seen once. Input material: peripheral blood. Source of these receptors: a man aged 55-75 years with COVID-19, enrolled during active disease.

This clone was observed once. The chain is built from TRBV4-3 and TRBJ2-1; a weak D match, TRBD2 (5 bases). The length of the CDR3 is 16 residues. V was clipped by 4 bases and J by 5 bases, with 18 bases between them. Germline CDR1 LGHNA, CDR2 YSLEER. The CDR3 loop reads CASSPRRDRRDNEQFF. The CDR3, as DNA: TGCGCCAGCAGCCCGCGTCGGGATAGAAGAGACAATGAGCAGTTCTTC.

The J gene is TRBJ1-6, the V gene TRBV5-1, with D perhaps TRBD1 (6 bases). V was cut by 0 bases and J by 10 bases, with 11 bases left in between. The CDR3 consists of 14 residues. CDR1 is SGHRS, CDR2 YFSETQ, per germline. CDR3 protein: CASSLGQGSSPLHF. CDR3 nucleotides: TGCGCCAGCAGCTTGGGGCAGGGGTCCTCACCCCTCCACTTT.

The V call is TRBV6-2 or TRBV6-3, the J call TRBJ2-3; 13 bases are a match to TRBD2. CDR1 MNHEY and CDR2 SVGEGT come from the germline V gene. Losses at the gene ends were 5 bases for V and 4 bases for J; bases not matched to a gene: 9. The CDR3 length is 17 residues. The CDR3 protein is CASSGTSGTYWSDTQYF. CDR3 coding DNA: TGTGCCAGCAGTGGGACTAGCGGGACTTATTGGTCAGATACGCAGTATTTT.

The chain combines TRBV6-2 or TRBV6-3 with TRBJ2-2; D is unresolved. Germline lookup yields CDR1 MNHEY and CDR2 SVGEGT. CDR3 length equals 15 residues. V lost 0 bases to trimming and J lost 6 bases, with 11 bases between them. The CDR3, as DNA: TGTGCCAGCAGTTACTCCACCCTATCTTCCGGGGAGCTGTTTTTT. Encoded protein: CASSYSTLSSGELFF.

As to this clone: The junction departs from the called germline gene at one end, perhaps through a read error. The chain joins TRBV20-1 to TRBJ1-2; perhaps TRBD1 as D (6 bases). Per germline, CDR1 DFQATT and CDR2 SNEGSKA (reference sequence). The CDR3 spans 11 residues. In nucleotides, the CDR3 is TGCAGTGCTTCCACTACTGGGGGCACCCCATTC. Protein: CSASTTGGTPF.

The gene calls are TRBV11-3 and TRBJ2-1; D possibly corresponds to TRBD2 (7 bases). The CDR3 consists of 16 residues. CDR1 and CDR2 (germline): SGHNT, YENEEA. V gave up 1 base and J gave up 5 bases, with 15 bases separating them. This CDR3 reads CASSLGGGRGNNEQFF. In nucleotides, the CDR3 is TGTGCCAGCAGCTTAGGCGGGGGCCGCGGGAACAATGAGCAGTTCTTC.

Only one count was recorded for this clone. The chain is built from TRBV18 and TRBJ2-4; D might be TRBD1 (5 bases). This CDR3 is 16 amino acids long. Germline-derived CDR1 and CDR2 are KGHSH and LQKENI. With 0 bases removed from V and 0 bases from J, the gap between germline ends came to 9 bases. In nucleotides, the CDR3 is TGTGCCAGCTCACCACCGTCGACAGTAGCCAAAAACATTCAGTACTTC. It is translated as CASSPPSTVAKNIQYF. Full variable domain (outside the CDR3, taken from reference TRBV18 and TRBJ2-4): NAGVMQNPRHLVRRRGQEARLRCSPMKGHSHVYWYRQLPEEGLKFMVYLQKENIIDESGMPKERFSAEFPKEGPSILRIQQVVRGDSAAYFCASSPPSTVAKNIQYFGAGTRLSVL.

This chain connects TRBV7-2 to TRBJ1-1; D gene ambiguous. Germline V gene lookup returns CDR1 SGHTA and CDR2 FQGNSA. Trimming left V 1 base short and J 1 base short, with 7 bases between. This CDR3 comprises 14 residues. CDR3 bases: TGTGCCAGCAGCTTAGTTGTCAGGAACACTGAAGCTTTCTTT. Translating it yields CASSLVVRNTEAFF.

The rearrangement joins TRBV12-3 or TRBV12-4 to TRBJ1-4, with 9 bases matching TRBD1. The trim removed 5 bases at V and 13 bases at J, leaving 8 bases unmatched. The CDR3 consists of 13 residues. The CDR3 is CASSPLGQGRLFF. The DNA for the CDR3 is TGTGCCAGCAGTCCCCTGGGACAGGGTCGACTGTTTTTT.

This clone was picked up a small number of times. The chain couples TRBV4-3 to TRBJ1-4; D is possibly TRBD1 (5 bases). The germline V gene encodes CDR1 LGHNA and CDR2 YSLEER. This CDR3 is 16 amino acids long. V was clipped by 0 bases and J by 7 bases, with 15 bases between them. CDR3 nucleotide sequence: TGCGCCAGCAGCCAAGATGGGGCGGGGTGGGGTGAAAAACTGTTTTTT. Residues: CASSQDGAGWGEKLFF.

CDR3 sequence: CASSFPGQGARMAYNEQFF. The CDR3 bases are TGTGCCAGCAGCTTCCCGGGACAGGGGGCAAGAATGGCCTACAATGAGCAGTTCTTC. The chain links TRBV7-6 to TRBJ2-1, with 12 bases matching TRBD1. There are 19 residues in the CDR3. Germline CDR1 SGHVS, CDR2 FNYEAQ. V shed 3 bases, J shed 2 bases, and the junction held 11 bases outside the gene matches.

In its sample, this clone was seen a few times. The gene calls are TRBV9 and TRBJ2-4; a possible D gene is TRBD2 (5 bases). V was trimmed by 4 bases and J by 2 bases, leaving 16 bases between them. Germline values: CDR1 SGDLS, CDR2 YYNGEE. The CDR3 covers 16 residues. The CDR3 DNA follows: TGTGCCAGCAGCCCAAGGACTGCCGGTCCCAAAAACATTCAGTACTTC. This encodes CASSPRTAGPKNIQYF.

The chain employs TRBV9 and TRBJ2-3; possibly TRBD2 for D (5 bases). The CDR3 extends over 14 amino acids. Germline CDR1 SGDLS, CDR2 YYNGEE. The V end was cut by 1 base, the J end by 4 bases, with 10 bases between. The CDR3 is CASSVNPAADTQYF. CDR3 nucleotides: TGTGCCAGCAGCGTAAACCCAGCGGCAGATACGCAGTATTTT.

Comment on this clone: Germline and junction disagree at one end, which may indicate a read error. This chain connects TRBV7-7 to TRBJ2-5; 9 nucleotides align to TRBD2. The germline CDR1 and CDR2 sequences are SSHAT and FNYEAQ (reference sequence). CDR3 length equals 16 residues. CDR3 amino acids: CASSFFPSGNQETQYF. In nucleotides, the CDR3 is TGTGCTAGCAGCTTTTTTCCTAGCGGGAACCAAGAGACCCAGTACTTC.

The chain joins TRBV19 to TRBJ1-1; D gene ambiguous. CDR3 length: 13 residues. Germline values: CDR1 LNHDA, CDR2 SQIVND (reference sequence). Trimming took 3 bases from V and 2 from J, leaving 7 bases between them. The chain's CDR3 is CASSISGNTEAFF. The CDR3 DNA follows: TGTGCCAGTAGTATTTCCGGTAACACTGAAGCTTTCTTT.

This chain connects TRBV5-1 to TRBJ2-1; D gene uncertain. The V end was cut by 0 bases, the J end by 5 bases, with 9 bases between. From germline, CDR1 is SGHRS and CDR2 YFSETQ. The CDR3 spans 14 residues. The CDR3, as DNA: TGCGCCAGCAGCTTGGTCACTACCCACAATGAGCAGTTCTTC. Encoded protein: CASSLVTTHNEQFF.

The chain joins TRBV19 to TRBJ1-5, with a possible D match to TRBD1 (6 bases). With 3 bases removed from V and 4 bases from J, the gap between germline ends came to 10 bases. CDR1 and CDR2 from the germline V gene are LNHDA and SQIVND (reference sequence). CDR3 length: 14 residues. In nucleotides, the CDR3 is TGTGCCAGTAGTATGAGGCAGGGGAATCAGCCCCAGCATTTT. This sequence encodes CASSMRQGNQPQHF.

The chain couples TRBV7-8 to TRBJ2-7; 11 bases are shared with TRBD2. In germline, CDR1 is SGHVS, CDR2 FQNEAQ. There are 14 residues in the CDR3. The junction had 6 bases not matched to a gene; V was cut back by 4 bases and J by 7 bases. This CDR3 reads CASSSGTSGWEQYF. The CDR3, as DNA: TGTGCCAGCAGCTCCGGGACTAGCGGTTGGGAGCAGTACTTC.

The V and J genes are TRBV9 and TRBJ2-3; 8 bases match TRBD1. CDR3 length equals 15 residues. CDR1 and CDR2 from the germline V gene are SGDLS and YYNGEE. V lost 4 bases to trimming and J lost 4 bases; unmatched junction nucleotides: 8. CDR3 amino acids: CASSPFDRGPDTQYF. The CDR3 nucleotides read TGTGCCAGCAGCCCGTTCGACAGGGGCCCAGATACGCAGTATTTT.

The CDR3 sequence is CASITPYRVLNTEAFF. Here the CDR3 DNA reads TGTGCCAGCATTACACCATACAGGGTGCTGAACACTGAAGCTTTCTTT. The V gene is TRBV6-6, the J gene TRBJ1-1; a weak D match, TRBD1 (6 bases). Germline values: CDR1 MNHNY, CDR2 SVGAGI (reference sequence). The CDR3 totals 16 residues. The V gene lost 7 bases and the J gene lost 0 bases, with 18 bases spanning the gap.

This chain uses TRBV7-2 with TRBJ1-1; weak D call: TRBD1 (5 bases). Deletions cut 4 bases from V and 1 base from J, with 19 bases between. The CDR3 sequence is 17 residues long. Germline V CDR1 and CDR2: SGHTA, FQGNSA. CDR3 protein: CASSSRLARQSNTEAFF. CDR3 coding DNA: TGTGCCAGCAGCTCCCGACTCGCGAGACAGTCGAACACTGAAGCTTTCTTT.

The CDR3 region has the DNA TGTGCCAGTAGGCAAACAGGGGAAGTTTCTTACGAGCAGTACTTC. Translation gives CASRQTGEVSYEQYF. The chain is built from TRBV19 and TRBJ2-7; 7 bases match TRBD1. The germline gives CDR1 LNHDA, CDR2 SQIVND (reference sequence). J gave up 4 bases and V 6 bases, and 12 bases lay outside the gene matches. The CDR3 spans 15 residues.

This sequence joins TRBV19 and TRBJ1-5, with 8 bases aligning to TRBD1. CDR1 and CDR2 (germline): LNHDA, SQIVND (reference sequence). This CDR3 comprises 16 residues. Trimming took 9 bases from V and 2 from J; bases not matched to a gene: 12. CDR3 DNA: TGTGCCAGCGCCCTACAGGGGGGCTCGGGCAATCAGCCCCAGCATTTT. It is translated as CASALQGGSGNQPQHF.

The chain is built from TRBV11-2 and TRBJ1-2; TRBD1 agrees at 10 bases. There are 15 residues in the CDR3. V was pared by 3 bases and J by 6 bases, with 7 bases of the junction left unmatched. Germline V gene lookup returns CDR1 SGHAT and CDR2 FQNNGV. CDR3: CASSLGGQGSNGYTF. The CDR3 DNA sequence: TGTGCCAGCAGCTTGGGGGGACAGGGGTCTAATGGCTACACCTTC.

The V and J genes are TRBV28 and TRBJ1-3, with D perhaps TRBD1 (6 bases). CDR1 and CDR2 from the germline V gene are MDHEN and SYDVKM. Trimming left V 6 bases short and J 0 bases short, with 9 bases between. The CDR3 covers 14 residues. The CDR3 bases are TGTGCCAGCAGACAGGGATACTCTGGAAACACCATATATTTT. It encodes CASRQGYSGNTIYF.